The present entry profiles one TCR beta chain with its context. This sample was taken from a study of blood T cell repertoires in COVID-19. Assay used: immunoSEQ multiplex PCR; TCRdb lists only in-frame clones, some missing. The table lists 200,000 to 300,000 clones, around 80% of them singletons. Germline assignment: CDR1 ENHRY and CDR2 SYGVKD. Trimming shortened V by 8 bases and J by 4 bases, and 20 bases separated the two germline ends. CDR3 size: 15 residues. The TCR originated in a man in his 60s with acute or convalescent COVID-19. The chain uses TRBV10-3 and TRBJ1-2, with D tentatively TRBD1 (6 bases). The sample taken for sequencing was peripheral blood. CDR3 protein: CAISQTDSPFYGYTF. The CDR3 DNA reads as TGTGCCATCTCCCAGACGGACAGTCCTTTCTATGGCTACACCTTC.